These T cell receptor beta chains were read from a single sample in a study of blood T cells in healthy people across ages. TCRdb re-called the 5' RACE reads with MiXCR, one entry per CDR3 protein. Of more than 1,000,000 distinct CDR3 sequences detected, about 25% appear once; the ten largest clones hold approximately 0.71%. These same data were also listed under a study on T cells of mothers and their children.

Specimen: blood. The receptors shown here come from a girl aged 2 to 9 in good health. Each CDR3 is given with its conserved first and last residue.

v_call	j_call	cdr3_length	cdr3_aa
TRBV29-1	TRBJ2-7	13	CSVAQDPAYEQYF
TRBV11-2	TRBJ2-5	21	CASSAEGPSTGGASSRETQYF
TRBV29-1	TRBJ2-6	13	CSVVGFGANVLTF
TRBV10-3	TRBJ2-5	13	CAISESITGAQYF
TRBV6-1	TRBJ1-1	14	CASRGWGGITEAFF
TRBV7-2	NA	15	CASSFGAGANNEQFF
TRBV7-2	NA	16	CASSPSRIAGGNEQFF
TRBV28	TRBJ1-1	14	CASSLRAMNTEAFF
TRBV19	TRBJ2-2	13	CTSSGMASGELFF
TRBV24-1	TRBJ1-2	15	CATSDSGQGLYGYTF
TRBV7-9	TRBJ1-3	15	CASSSLGGSGNTIYF
TRBV28	TRBJ2-1	16	CASSTRQPSSYNEQFF
TRBV6-1	TRBJ2-2	16	CASSHGPLMNTGELFF
TRBV20-1	TRBJ2-3	15	CSASGTGGNGVTQYF
TRBV12-3/TRBV12-4	TRBJ2-2	16	CASSEWGGPNTGELFF
TRBV10-3	TRBJ1-3	15	CAISAGIGSENTIYF
TRBV7-2	TRBJ1-4	14	CASSSTGKHEKLFF
TRBV4-2	TRBJ1-5	14	CASSQVEGAQPQHF
TRBV7-2	TRBJ1-1	11	CASSEGGQAFF
TRBV15	TRBJ2-1	16	CATSPGAGGRGNEQFF
TRBV12-3/TRBV12-4	TRBJ1-2	13	CASRPRGPKGYTF
TRBV12-3/TRBV12-4	TRBJ2-1	13	CASSFPGVDEQFF
TRBV20-1	TRBJ1-1	14	CSARDRVFPVEAFF
TRBV7-3	TRBJ2-7	12	CASSEGLLEQYF
TRBV7-2	TRBJ2-4	14	CASSLGAFSSIQYF
TRBV11-2	TRBJ2-1	16	CASSPGLEGSYNEQFF
TRBV15	TRBJ2-1	16	CATSRAGGSGKTSQFF
TRBV25-1	TRBJ2-1	11	CASRGYNEQFF
TRBV4-1	NA	16	CASSQEVEDHPNEQFF
TRBV6-5	TRBJ2-3	17	CASSYGPRGRGTDTQYF
TRBV7-9	TRBJ1-1	14	CASSLGVSYTEAFF
TRBV29-1	NA	11	CSVEQLNEQFF
TRBV12-3/TRBV12-4	TRBJ1-2	18	CASSLFPLGEDGNYGYTF
TRBV3-1	TRBJ2-7	15	CASSQVPAWNHEQYF
TRBV6-5	TRBJ1-2	13	CASSGTAPSGYTF
TRBV10-2	TRBJ1-1	15	CASSEWGQVNTEAFF
TRBV3-1	NA	15	CASSHSLAGDYEQFF
TRBV29-1	TRBJ2-7	13	CSVVQHNSYEQYF
TRBV7-2	TRBJ2-4	17	CASSLEDAGGAKNIQYF
TRBV6-6	TRBJ2-1	14	CASTPSGGYNEQFF
TRBV6-6	TRBJ1-1	10	CASMGSEAFF
TRBV12-3/TRBV12-4	TRBJ1-5	15	CASSLGSLGNQPQHF
TRBV6-5	TRBJ2-5	17	CASSYLGYSGRGETQYF
TRBV7-2	TRBJ2-5	14	CASSLTDGIETQYF
TRBV11-1	TRBJ2-1	21	CASSSFQGRRREGRSYNEQFF
TRBV25-1	TRBJ2-4	11	CAIEDGNIQYF
TRBV5-1	NA	14	CASSLEGITYEQYF
TRBV20-1	TRBJ1-1	15	CSFPRRGRANTEAFF
TRBV9	TRBJ2-5	16	CASSGQGAGPGETQYF
TRBV27	TRBJ2-4	16	CASSPRLFDSENIQYF
TRBV7-9	TRBJ2-2	13	CASSFNYAGELFF
TRBV7-3	TRBJ2-2	12	CASSPLTGELFF
TRBV7-9	TRBJ2-5	13	CASSKPAYEFSLF
TRBV5-1	TRBJ1-6	15	CASSLEGKNNSPLHF
TRBV7-2	TRBJ1-2	14	CASSSSRGLNGYTF
TRBV15	TRBJ1-1	15	CATSRGQLDDAEAFF